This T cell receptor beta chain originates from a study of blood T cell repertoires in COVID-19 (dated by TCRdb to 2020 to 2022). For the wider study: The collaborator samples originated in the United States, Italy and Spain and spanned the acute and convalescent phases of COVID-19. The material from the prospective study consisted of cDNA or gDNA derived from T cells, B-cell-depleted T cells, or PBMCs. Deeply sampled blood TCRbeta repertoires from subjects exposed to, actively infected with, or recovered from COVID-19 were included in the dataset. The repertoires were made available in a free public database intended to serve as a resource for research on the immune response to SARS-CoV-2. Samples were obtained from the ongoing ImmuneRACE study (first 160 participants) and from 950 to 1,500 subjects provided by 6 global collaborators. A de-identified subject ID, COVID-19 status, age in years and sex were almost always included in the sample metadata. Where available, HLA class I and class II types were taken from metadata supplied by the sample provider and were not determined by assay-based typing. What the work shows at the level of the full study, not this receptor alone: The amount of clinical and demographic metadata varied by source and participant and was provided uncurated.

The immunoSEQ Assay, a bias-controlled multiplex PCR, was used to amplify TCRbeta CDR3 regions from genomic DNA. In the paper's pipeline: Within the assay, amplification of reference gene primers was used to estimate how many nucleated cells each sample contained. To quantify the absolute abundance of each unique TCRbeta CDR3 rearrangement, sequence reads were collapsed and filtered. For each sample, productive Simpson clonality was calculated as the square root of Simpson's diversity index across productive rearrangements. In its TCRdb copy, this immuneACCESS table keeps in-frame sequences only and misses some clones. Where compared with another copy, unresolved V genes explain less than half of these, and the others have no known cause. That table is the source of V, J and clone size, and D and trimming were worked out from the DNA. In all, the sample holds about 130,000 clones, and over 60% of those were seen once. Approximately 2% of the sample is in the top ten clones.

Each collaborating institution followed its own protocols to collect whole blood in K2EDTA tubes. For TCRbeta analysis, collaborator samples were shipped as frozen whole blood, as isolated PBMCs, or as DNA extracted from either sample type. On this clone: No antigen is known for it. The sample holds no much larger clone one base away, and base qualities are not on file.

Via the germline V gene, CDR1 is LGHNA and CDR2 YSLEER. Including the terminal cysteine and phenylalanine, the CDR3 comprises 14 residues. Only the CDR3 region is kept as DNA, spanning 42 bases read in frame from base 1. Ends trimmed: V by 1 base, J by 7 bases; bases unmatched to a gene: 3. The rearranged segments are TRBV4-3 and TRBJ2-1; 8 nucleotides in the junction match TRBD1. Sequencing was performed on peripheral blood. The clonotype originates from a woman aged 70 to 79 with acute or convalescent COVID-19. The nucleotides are TGCGCCAGCAGCCAAGGACAGGGGTTGAATGAGCAGTTCTTC. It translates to CASSQGQGLNEQFF.